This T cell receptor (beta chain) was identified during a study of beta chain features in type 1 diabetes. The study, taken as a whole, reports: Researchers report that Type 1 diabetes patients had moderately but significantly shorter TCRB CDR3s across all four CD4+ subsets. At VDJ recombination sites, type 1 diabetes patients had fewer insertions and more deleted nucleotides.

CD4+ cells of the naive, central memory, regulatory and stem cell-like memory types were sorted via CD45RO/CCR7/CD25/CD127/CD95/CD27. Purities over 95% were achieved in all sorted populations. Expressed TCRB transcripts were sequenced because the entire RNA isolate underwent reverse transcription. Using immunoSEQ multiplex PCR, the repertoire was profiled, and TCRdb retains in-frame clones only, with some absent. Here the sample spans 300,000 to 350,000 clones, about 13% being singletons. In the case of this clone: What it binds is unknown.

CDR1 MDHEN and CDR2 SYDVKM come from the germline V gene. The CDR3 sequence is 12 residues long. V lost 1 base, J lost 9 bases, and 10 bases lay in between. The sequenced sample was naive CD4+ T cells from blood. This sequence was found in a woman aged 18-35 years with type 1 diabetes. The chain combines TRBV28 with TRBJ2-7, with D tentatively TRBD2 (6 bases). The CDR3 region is CASSLSVGGQYF. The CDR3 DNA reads TGTGCCAGCAGTTTATCGGTGGGAGGGCAGTACTTC.